This T cell receptor beta chain was sequenced during a study of blood T cell repertoires in COVID-19. In germline, CDR1 is SQVTM, CDR2 ANQGSEA. The CDR3 is made up of 13 amino acids. Trimming cost V 4 bases and J 8 bases; bases outside gene matches: 7. Only in-frame clones appear in the TCRdb table, and some are missing; sequencing was by immunoSEQ multiplex PCR. The table includes 120,000 to 150,000 clones, over 65% detected once. This sequence was found in a man in his forties or fifties with acute or convalescent COVID-19. Input material: peripheral blood. The rearrangement uses TRBV29-1 and TRBJ1-1; TRBD1 matches at 10 bases. CDR3 nucleotides: TGCAGCGTTGCTCCCGGGACAGGGGCAGAAGCTTTCTTT. This translates into CSVAPGTGAEAFF.